Listed below are T cell receptor beta chains from one sample, sequenced in a study of cytomegalovirus exposure and HLA in healthy donors. Clones were read by immunoSEQ multiplex PCR, and TCRdb kept only the in-frame ones, dropping some. The sample holds some 150,000 clones, 60% to 80% seen once. The sequenced sample consisted of PBMCs. All receptors come from a woman younger than 45 in good health and CMV-seronegative. Both conserved end residues are part of each CDR3. The D gene is left open where the match is weak.

J,V,D,CDR3
TRBJ1-1,TRBV23-1,NA,CASSDPGRVNTEAFF
TRBJ2-1,TRBV5-8,TRBD1,CASITTGTGGHNEQFF
TRBJ1-1,TRBV5-8,NA,CASSLAFTEAFF
TRBJ2-1,TRBV6-5,NA,CASSYNYAGEQFF
TRBJ1-1,TRBV6-1,NA,CASSDLGGEVFF
TRBJ2-7,TRBV5-1,NA,CASSLESKPTYEQYF
TRBJ1-3,TRBV12-5,NA,CASGWWFREGSGNTIYF
TRBJ2-5,TRBV7-3,NA,CASSSSTSFETQYF
TRBJ1-1,TRBV18,TRBD1,CASSGTAANTEAFF
TRBJ1-4,TRBV5-1,NA,CASSLERINEKLFF
TRBJ1-2,TRBV29-1,NA,CSGGGQGYGYTF
TRBJ1-3,TRBV6-5,TRBD1,CASSSDRGLGNTIYF
TRBJ2-7,TRBV19,TRBD2,CASSGVSGGSYEQYF
TRBJ2-1,TRBV5-1,TRBD2,CASSYELAGGNEQFF
TRBJ1-1,TRBV28,TRBD1,CASSPTFDRQGVNTEAFF
TRBJ2-7,TRBV6-5,TRBD1,CASTQTGSTGLYF
TRBJ1-1,TRBV9,TRBD1,CASKGAGTEAFF
TRBJ2-1,TRBV5-4,TRBD2,CASSSLAGGPSEQFF
TRBJ1-2,TRBV7-9,NA,CASSSTGASGYTF
TRBJ1-1,TRBV28,NA,CASSLLDPGSTEAFF
TRBJ1-3,TRBV6-6,TRBD1,CASSLEGAGGNTIYF
TRBJ1-3,TRBV7-6,NA,CASSFLGRSSGNTIYF
TRBJ1-5,TRBV7-2,NA,CASSRQSNQPQHF
TRBJ2-7,TRBV9,TRBD1,CASSVGSPMWDRGGYEQYF
TRBJ1-1,TRBV2,NA,CASTVESYTEAFF
TRBJ1-5,TRBV6-6,NA,CASSYSGGVEPQHF
TRBJ2-5,TRBV28,NA,CASSFRLRGDNQETQYF
TRBJ2-7,TRBV19,NA,CASSIGARDYEQYF
TRBJ1-2,TRBV2,TRBD1,CASSRGTASYGYTF
TRBJ1-4,TRBV29-1,NA,CSVGGRANEKLFF
TRBJ2-1,TRBV5-1,TRBD2,CASLSSGGVQGEQFF
TRBJ1-1,TRBV5-1,NA,CASSEQLNTEAFF
TRBJ1-2,TRBV6-5,TRBD1,CASSQGQVDGYTF
TRBJ1-2,TRBV5-8,TRBD1,CASSPGQGAEGYTF
TRBJ1-2,TRBV19,NA,CASSIAGAPNYGYTF
TRBJ2-7,TRBV5-4,TRBD2,CASSLAGSGVYEQYF
TRBJ2-3,TRBV7-3,TRBD2,CASSLSSGGAVDTQYF
TRBJ1-2,TRBV2,TRBD1,CASRDRGGYGYTF
TRBJ1-1,TRBV30,TRBD1,CAWRRGQRNTEAFF
TRBJ1-5,TRBV27,NA,CASSPGTPLRNQPQHF